One T cell receptor (beta chain) is described in this entry. Its target is not known. This CDR3 contains 21 residues. V lost 3 bases to trimming and J lost 2 bases, with 32 bases between them. The Oncomine TCR Beta short-read assay sequenced DNA from cultured CD4+ T cells. TCRdb analysed the PCR reads with MiXCR anew, one entry per CDR3 protein. The profile covers about 3,600 distinct CDR3 sequences, with 38% appearing a single time and more than 20% taken by the ten largest. This specimen belongs to a study of vaccination and CD4 T cells after COVID-19. Indicated treatment: approximately 9-day PBMC culture with coronavirus spike peptide pools or control peptides (ViraFEST assay).

The chain uses TRBV12-3 or TRBV12-4 and TRBJ2-7; D is perhaps TRBD2 (6 bases). The receptor was derived from a human donor who had recovered from COVID-19. The source material was CD4+ T cells from blood, cultured in vitro. DNA for the CDR3: TGTGCCAGCAGTTTTTTGAATCGGGTCTCACTCGGGCCTAGCGTACCCTACGAGCAGTACTTC. Protein product: CASSFLNRVSLGPSVPYEQYF.